This TCR beta chain was captured in a study of control samples from healthy donors and cancer patients. Germline CDR1 reads SGHTA; CDR2 reads FQGNSA. Trimming stripped 3 bases from V and 1 base from J, with 11 bases between. CDR3 length: 15 residues. Using immunoSEQ multiplex PCR, the repertoire was profiled, and TCRdb retains in-frame clones only, with some absent. The sample has some 64,000 clones; over 75% are singletons. The clonotype was recovered from a woman in her fifties or sixties with head and neck cancer. The chain has TRBV7-2 and TRBJ2-3, with D possibly matching TRBD1 (7 bases). Sequenced input: PBMCs. CDR3 in amino acids: CASSLSRGGTDTQYF. CDR3 nucleotide sequence: TGTGCCAGCAGCTTGTCCAGGGGGGGCACAGATACGCAGTATTTT.